The 15 T cell receptor beta chains presented below share a single source sample, sequenced in a study of early T cells in non-severe SARS-CoV-2 infection. Each CDR3 protein is one row after TCRdb ran MiXCR on the 5' RACE reads. The data hold fewer than 120,000 distinct CDR3 sequences, with around 12% observed a single time. The sample was whole blood, taken at baseline. The receptors here all came from an adult who was a healthcare worker with PCR-confirmed SARS-CoV-2 infection or an uninfected control (not recorded which).

About this clonotype itself: An end of the junction differs from the germline gene, which may be a read error. This sequence joins TRBV20-1 and TRBJ1-4; 10 bases fit TRBD1. This CDR3 is 14 amino acids long. The germline gives CDR1 DFQATT, CDR2 SNEGSKA (reference sequence). CDR3 residues: CSARVGQGDEKLFF. The CDR3 DNA reads as TGCAGTGCCAGAGTTGGACAGGGGGATGAAAAACTGTTTTTT.

The chain employs TRBV20-1 and TRBJ1-5; TRBD1 might be the D (6 bases). The V end was cut by 3 bases, the J end by 4 bases, with 10 bases between. The CDR3 covers 13 residues. CDR1 DFQATT and CDR2 SNEGSKA come from the germline V gene (reference sequence). CDR3 sequence: CSASLGANQPQHF. The CDR3 DNA reads as TGCAGTGCTAGCTTGGGGGCAAATCAGCCCCAGCATTTT.

The table lists this clonotype with many counts. The chain couples TRBV7-9 to TRBJ2-7, with 7 bases aligning to TRBD1. The CDR3 contains 12 residues. The germline V gene encodes CDR1 SEHNR and CDR2 FQNEAQ (reference sequence). V lost 3 bases to trimming and J lost 4 bases; unmatched junction nucleotides: 0. The CDR3 nucleotides are TGTGCCAGCAGCTTGGGACAGTACGAGCAGTACTTC. As protein: CASSLGQYEQYF.

This clonotype was counted many times. J is TRBJ1-1 and V is TRBV20-1; D might be TRBD1 (6 bases). The CDR3 spans 14 residues. V lost 2 bases and J 8 bases, leaving 18 bases between the germline ends. Germline-derived CDR1 and CDR2 are DFQATT and SNEGSKA (reference sequence). DNA for the CDR3: TGCAGTGCTAGATGGCCCCGCCGGGACAAGGAAGCTTTCTTT. This translates into CSARWPRRDKEAFF.

J is TRBJ2-7 and V is TRBV18; 10 bases are a match to TRBD1. CDR3 length: 17 residues. Germline V CDR1 and CDR2: KGHSH, LQKENI. J gave up 1 base and V 2 bases, and 8 bases lay outside the gene matches. This CDR3 reads CASSPITPGQGSYEQYF. The CDR3 coding sequence is TGTGCCAGCTCACCAATCACTCCGGGACAGGGGTCCTACGAGCAGTACTTC.

This clonotype was recorded a few times. One junction end does not reproduce the germline sequence, and a read error may be involved. The gene calls are TRBV5-1 and TRBJ2-5, with no clear D. Germline assignment: CDR1 SGHRS and CDR2 YFSETQ. The CDR3 length is 15 residues. CDR3 region: CASSWAAPNQETQYF. CDR3 bases: TGCGCCAGCAGCTGGGCGGCACCCAACCAGGAGACCCAGTACTTC.

This clonotype has only a few counts. V usage is TRBV30 and J usage is TRBJ2-5; D perhaps matches TRBD2 (5 bases). The CDR3 totals 13 residues. V lost 2 bases and J lost 4, with 11 bases in between. The germline V gene encodes CDR1 GTSNPN and CDR2 SVGIG (reference sequence). CDR3 protein: CAWSLEVGETQYF. The CDR3 nucleotides are TGTGCCTGGAGTTTGGAGGTCGGAGAGACCCAGTACTTC.

This clonotype has more than one count but fewer than ten. The rearrangement uses TRBV28 and TRBJ2-3, with D uncertain. The CDR3 has 17 residues. Trimming shortened V by 5 bases and J by 2 bases, and 20 bases separated the two germline ends. The germline V gene has CDR1 MDHEN and CDR2 SYDVKM. The CDR3 DNA is TGTGCCAGCAGTCTCCCCTGGCTTATCGGCCCCACAGATACGCAGTATTTT. The encoded protein is CASSLPWLIGPTDTQYF.

The J gene is TRBJ1-3, the V gene TRBV6-5; possibly TRBD1 for D (5 bases). V lost 6 bases, J lost 0 bases, and 18 bases lay in between. The CDR3 covers 17 residues. CDR1 and CDR2 from the germline V gene are MNHEY and SVGAGI. The chain's CDR3 is CASRTGTADYSGNTIYF. For the CDR3, the DNA is TGTGCCAGCAGGACCGGGACCGCTGATTACTCTGGAAACACCATATATTTT.

This clonotype appeared a few times. The V gene is TRBV6-6, the J gene TRBJ1-1; D is uncertain. The V end was cut by 7 bases, the J end by 4 bases, with 13 bases between. The CDR3 is made up of 13 amino acids. Germline CDR1 reads MNHNY; CDR2 reads SVGAGI (reference sequence). This chain's CDR3 is CASTAGRTTEAFF. The DNA of the CDR3 is TGTGCCAGCACAGCCGGTAGGACCACTGAAGCTTTCTTT.

This chain uses TRBV5-1 with TRBJ1-2; 10 bases align to TRBD1. V lost 1 base to trimming and J lost 0 bases; unmatched junction nucleotides: 9. CDR3 length: 18 amino acids. Germline V gives CDR1 SGHRS, CDR2 YFSETQ. CDR3 in amino acids: CASSLWAGTGATNYGYTF. The CDR3, as DNA: TGCGCCAGCAGCTTGTGGGCCGGGACAGGGGCAACTAACTATGGCTACACCTTC. Based on the CDR3 plus reference TRBV5-1 and TRBJ1-2, the full variable domain is KAGVTQTPRYLIKTRGQQVTLSCSPISGHRSVSWYQQTPGQGLQFLFEYFSETQRNKGNFPGRFSGRQFSNSRSEMNVSTLELGDSALYLCASSLWAGTGATNYGYTFGSGTRLTVV.

In its sample, this clonotype was seen a few times. The J gene is TRBJ1-1, the V gene TRBV28, with no clear D. This CDR3 contains 15 residues. The germline V gene has CDR1 MDHEN and CDR2 SYDVKM. Trimming left V 5 bases short and J 1 base short, with 14 bases between. For the CDR3, the DNA is TGTGCCAGCAGTACCGGGAGTTGGGGGAACACTGAAGCTTTCTTT. Translating gives CASSTGSWGNTEAFF.

In its sample, this clonotype was seen a few times. The chain carries TRBV15 and TRBJ1-4; weak D call: TRBD1 (5 bases). This CDR3 is built from 14 residues. The germline gives CDR1 LNHNV, CDR2 YYDKDF (reference sequence). The V end was cut by 1 base, the J end by 5 bases, with 8 bases between. DNA for the CDR3: TGTGCCACCAGCAGAGGGGGGGACAATGAAAAACTGTTTTTT. Its protein product is CATSRGGDNEKLFF.

The chain couples TRBV28 to TRBJ2-7, with 12 bases identical to TRBD2. The CDR3 spans 14 residues. Germline CDR1 is MDHEN and CDR2 is SYDVKM. J was trimmed by 4 bases and V by 5 bases; bases with no gene match: 3. The CDR3 spells CASSIGLAGYEQYF. In DNA form, the CDR3 reads TGTGCCAGCAGTATTGGACTAGCGGGGTACGAGCAGTACTTC. The variable domain in full, with the rest retrieved from reference TRBV28 and TRBJ2-7, is DVKVTQSSRYLVKRTGEKVFLECVQDMDHENMFWYRQDPGLGLRLIYFSYDVKMKEKGDIPEGYSVSREKKERFSLILESASTNQTSMYLCASSIGLAGYEQYFGPGTRLTVT.

A word on this clonotype: A read error may account for a junction end that differs from germline. The chain couples TRBV7-2 to TRBJ2-5; 7 bases line up with TRBD2. Per the germline V gene, CDR1 is SGHTA and CDR2 is FQGNSA. The length of the CDR3 is 15 residues. CDR3: CASSPRGRGFHLTIF. The CDR3 DNA reads as TGTGCCAGCAGCCCCCGTGGGCGGGGGTTTCATCTTACGATCTTC.